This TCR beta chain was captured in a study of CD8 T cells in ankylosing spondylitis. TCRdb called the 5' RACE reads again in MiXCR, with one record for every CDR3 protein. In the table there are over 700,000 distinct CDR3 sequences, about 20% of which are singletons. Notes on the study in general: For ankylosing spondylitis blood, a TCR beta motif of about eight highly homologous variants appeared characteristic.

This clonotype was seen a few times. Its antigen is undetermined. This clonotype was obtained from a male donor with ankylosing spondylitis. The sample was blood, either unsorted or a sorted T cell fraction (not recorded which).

The chain's CDR3 is CASINAGTNYGYTF. CDR3 DNA sequence: TGTGCCAGTATAAATGCAGGGACTAACTATGGCTACACCTTC. The chain couples TRBV19 to TRBJ1-2; perhaps TRBD1 as D (5 bases). CDR1 and CDR2 from the germline V gene are LNHDA and SQIVND (reference sequence). CDR3 length: 14 amino acids. The V end lost 7 bases, the J end lost 0 bases, and 12 bases lay between the germline ends.